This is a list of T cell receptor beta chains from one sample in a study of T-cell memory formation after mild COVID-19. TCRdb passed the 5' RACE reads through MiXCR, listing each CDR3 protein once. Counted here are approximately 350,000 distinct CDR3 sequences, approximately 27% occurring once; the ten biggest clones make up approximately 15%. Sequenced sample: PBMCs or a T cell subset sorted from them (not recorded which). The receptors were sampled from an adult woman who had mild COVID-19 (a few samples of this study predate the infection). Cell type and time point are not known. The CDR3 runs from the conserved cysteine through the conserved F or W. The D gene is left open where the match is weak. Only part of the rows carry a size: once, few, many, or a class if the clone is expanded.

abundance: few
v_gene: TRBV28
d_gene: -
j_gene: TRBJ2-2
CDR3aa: CASRRGPGVGELFF
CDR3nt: TGTGCCAGCAGGAGGGGCCCGGGGGTCGGGGAGCTGTTTTTT

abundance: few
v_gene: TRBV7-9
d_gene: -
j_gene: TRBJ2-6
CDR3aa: CASSRAFGANVLTF
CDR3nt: TGTGCCAGCAGCCGAGCCTTCGGGGCCAACGTCCTGACTTTC

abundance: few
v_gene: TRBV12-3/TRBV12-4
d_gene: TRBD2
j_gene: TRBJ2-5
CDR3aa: CASSLLAGVNF
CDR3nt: TGTGCCAGCAGTTTACTAGCGGGAGTTAACTTC

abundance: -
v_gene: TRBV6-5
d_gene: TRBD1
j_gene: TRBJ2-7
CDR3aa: CASSSYRDRRGEQYF
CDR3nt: TGTGCCAGCAGTTCGTACCGGGACAGGCGTGGCGAGCAGTACTTC

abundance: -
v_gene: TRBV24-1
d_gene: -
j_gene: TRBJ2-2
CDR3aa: CATSGRTGNTGELFF
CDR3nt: TGTGCCACCAGTGGCCGGACGGGGAACACCGGGGAGCTGTTTTTT

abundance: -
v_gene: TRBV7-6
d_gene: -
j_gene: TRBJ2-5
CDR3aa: CASSPPGSPGETQYF
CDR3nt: TGTGCCAGCAGCCCGCCGGGATCGCCCGGGGAGACCCAGTACTTC

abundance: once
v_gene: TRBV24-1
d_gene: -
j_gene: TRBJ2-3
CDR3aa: CATSDGGLGDTQYF
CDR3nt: TGTGCCACCAGTGATGGGGGGCTAGGAGATACGCAGTATTTT

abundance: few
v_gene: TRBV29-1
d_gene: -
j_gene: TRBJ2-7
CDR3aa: CSVEGVFDEQYF
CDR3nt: TGCAGCGTTGAAGGTGTATTCGACGAGCAGTACTTC

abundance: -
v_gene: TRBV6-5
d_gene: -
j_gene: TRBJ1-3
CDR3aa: CASRQTQSSGNTIYF
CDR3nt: TGTGCCAGCAGGCAGACCCAGTCTTCTGGAAACACCATATATTTT

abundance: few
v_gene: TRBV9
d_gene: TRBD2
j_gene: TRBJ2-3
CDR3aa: CASSASGGPTDTQYF
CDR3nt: TGTGCCAGCAGCGCCTCGGGGGGACCCACAGATACGCAGTATTTT

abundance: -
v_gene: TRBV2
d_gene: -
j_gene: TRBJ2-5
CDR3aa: CASSETASPWVTQYF
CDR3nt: TGTGCCAGCAGTGAAACCGCCTCCCCCTGGGTGACCCAGTACTTC

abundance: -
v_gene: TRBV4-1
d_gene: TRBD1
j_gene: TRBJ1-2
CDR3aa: CASSYKGQGLVGYTF
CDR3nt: TGCGCCAGCAGCTACAAGGGACAGGGCTTAGTTGGCTACACCTTC

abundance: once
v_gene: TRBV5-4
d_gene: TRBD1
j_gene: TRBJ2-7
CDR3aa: CACSRIAGTVKGEQYF
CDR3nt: TGTGCCTGCAGCAGGATCGCCGGGACAGTTAAGGGCGAGCAGTACTTC

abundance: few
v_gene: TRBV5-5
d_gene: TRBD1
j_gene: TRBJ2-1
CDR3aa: CASSFPIGTVAYNEQFF
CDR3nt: TGTGCCAGCAGCTTTCCCATAGGGACAGTTGCCTACAATGAGCAGTTCTTC

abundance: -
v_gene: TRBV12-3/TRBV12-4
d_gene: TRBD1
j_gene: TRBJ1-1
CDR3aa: CASSFYGTENTEAFF
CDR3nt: TGTGCCAGCAGTTTTTATGGGACAGAGAACACTGAAGCTTTCTTT

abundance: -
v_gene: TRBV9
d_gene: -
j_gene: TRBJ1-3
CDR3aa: CASSGPTSGNTIYF
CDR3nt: TGTGCCAGCAGCGGACCGACCTCTGGAAACACCATATATTTT

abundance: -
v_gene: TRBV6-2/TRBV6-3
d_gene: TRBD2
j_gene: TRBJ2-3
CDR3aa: CASSYLPGLAGALGGTDTQYF
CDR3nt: TGTGCCAGCAGTTACCTTCCGGGACTAGCGGGAGCCCTAGGCGGCACAGATACGCAGTATTTT

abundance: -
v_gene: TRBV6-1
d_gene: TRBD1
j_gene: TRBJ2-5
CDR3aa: CASSADRDQETQYF
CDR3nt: TGTGCCAGCAGTGCGGACAGGGACCAAGAGACCCAGTACTTC

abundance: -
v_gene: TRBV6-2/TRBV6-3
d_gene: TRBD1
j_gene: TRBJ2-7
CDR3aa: CASSYFVSGTGKNEQYF
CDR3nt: TGTGCCAGCAGTTACTTTGTTTCCGGGACAGGGAAAAACGAGCAGTACTTC

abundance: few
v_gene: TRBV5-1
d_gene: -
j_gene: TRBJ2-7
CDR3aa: CASRGTSSYEQYF
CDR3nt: TGCGCCAGCAGAGGGACTTCATCCTACGAGCAGTACTTC

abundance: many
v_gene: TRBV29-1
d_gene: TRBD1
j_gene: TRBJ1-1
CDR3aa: CSVRTGWGTEAFF
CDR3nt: TGCAGCGTCCGGACAGGGTGGGGCACTGAAGCTTTCTTT

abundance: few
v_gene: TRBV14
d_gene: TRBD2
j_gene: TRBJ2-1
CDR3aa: CASSPKTSGGGYEQFF
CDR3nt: TGTGCCAGCAGCCCTAAGACTAGCGGAGGGGGTTATGAGCAGTTCTTC

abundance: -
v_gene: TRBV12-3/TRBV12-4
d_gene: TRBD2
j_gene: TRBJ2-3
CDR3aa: CASRKRGVGTDTQYF
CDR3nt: TGTGCCAGCAGAAAGCGGGGTGTTGGCACAGATACGCAGTATTTT

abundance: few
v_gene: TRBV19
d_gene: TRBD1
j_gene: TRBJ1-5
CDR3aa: CASATGGDRGSQHF
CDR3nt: TGTGCCAGTGCTACAGGGGGTGACAGAGGGTCCCAGCATTTT

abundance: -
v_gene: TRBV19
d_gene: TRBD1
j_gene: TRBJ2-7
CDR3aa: CASSLTGLDEQYF
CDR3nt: TGTGCCAGTAGTTTGACAGGGTTGGACGAGCAGTACTTC

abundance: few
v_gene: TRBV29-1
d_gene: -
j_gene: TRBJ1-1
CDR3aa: CSVARLENTEAFF
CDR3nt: TGCAGCGTTGCGAGGTTGGAGAACACTGAAGCTTTCTTT

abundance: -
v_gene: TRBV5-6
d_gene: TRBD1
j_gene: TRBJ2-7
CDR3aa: CASSDSTGTGAYEQYF
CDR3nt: TGTGCCAGCAGCGACTCGACAGGGACAGGGGCCTACGAGCAGTACTTC

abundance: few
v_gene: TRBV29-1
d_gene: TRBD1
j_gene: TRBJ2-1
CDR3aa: CSVEGVGDSRNEQFF
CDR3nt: TGCAGCGTTGAAGGGGTGGGGGACAGTCGCAATGAGCAGTTCTTC

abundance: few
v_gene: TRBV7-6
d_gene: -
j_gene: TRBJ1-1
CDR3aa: CASSPYGMGGPRGEAFF
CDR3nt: TGTGCCAGCAGTCCCTATGGGATGGGGGGCCCCCGGGGTGAAGCTTTCTTT

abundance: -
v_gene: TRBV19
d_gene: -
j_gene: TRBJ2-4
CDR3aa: CASSPRHIAKNIQYF
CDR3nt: TGTGCCAGTAGCCCGCGGCATATAGCCAAAAACATTCAGTACTTC

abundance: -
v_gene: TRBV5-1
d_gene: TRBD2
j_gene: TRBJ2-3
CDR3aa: CASSFIGAGSDTQYF
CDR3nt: TGCGCCAGCAGCTTTATAGGAGCGGGATCAGATACGCAGTATTTT

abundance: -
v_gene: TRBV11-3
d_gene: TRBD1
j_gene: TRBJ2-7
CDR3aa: CASSAMTGGPDEQYF
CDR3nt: TGTGCCAGCAGCGCAATGACAGGGGGGCCGGACGAGCAGTACTTC

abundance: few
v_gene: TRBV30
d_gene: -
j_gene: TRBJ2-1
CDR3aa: CAWSVIGISNEQFF
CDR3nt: TGTGCCTGGAGTGTAATAGGGATATCCAATGAGCAGTTCTTC

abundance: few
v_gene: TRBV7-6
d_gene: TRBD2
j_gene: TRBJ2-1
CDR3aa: CASSSPSVTGGGNEQFF
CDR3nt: TGTGCCAGCAGCTCCCCGTCTGTGACTGGGGGGGGGAATGAGCAGTTCTTC

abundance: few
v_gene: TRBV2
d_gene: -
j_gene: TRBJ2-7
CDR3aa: CASSESGFSYEQYF
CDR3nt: TGTGCCAGCAGTGAGTCAGGATTCTCCTACGAGCAGTACTTC

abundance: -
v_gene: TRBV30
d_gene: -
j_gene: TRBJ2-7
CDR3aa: CAWSHIEMGEQYF
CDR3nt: TGTGCCTGGAGTCACATTGAAATGGGTGAGCAGTACTTC

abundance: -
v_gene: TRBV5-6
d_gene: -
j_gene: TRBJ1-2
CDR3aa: CASSLSRYNYGYTF
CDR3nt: TGTGCCAGCAGCTTGAGCAGGTATAACTATGGCTACACCTTC

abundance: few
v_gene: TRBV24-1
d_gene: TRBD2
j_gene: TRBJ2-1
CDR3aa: CATSDRPTSGLSNNEQFF
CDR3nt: TGTGCCACCAGTGATCGACCGACTAGCGGCCTATCCAACAATGAGCAGTTCTTC

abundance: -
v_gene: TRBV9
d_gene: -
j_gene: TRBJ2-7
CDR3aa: CASSVGQEIYEQYF
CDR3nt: TGTGCCAGCAGCGTAGGGCAGGAAATCTACGAGCAGTACTTC

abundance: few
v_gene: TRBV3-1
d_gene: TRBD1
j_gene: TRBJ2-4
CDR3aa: CASSQAGQGNIQYF
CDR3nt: TGTGCCAGCAGCCAAGCGGGACAGGGAAACATTCAGTACTTC

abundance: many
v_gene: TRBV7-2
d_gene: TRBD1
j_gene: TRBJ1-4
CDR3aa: CASSLTGGNEKLFF
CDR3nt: TGTGCCAGCAGCTTAACAGGGGGGAATGAAAAACTGTTTTTT

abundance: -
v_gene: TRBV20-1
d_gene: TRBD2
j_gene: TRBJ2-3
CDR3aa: CSATALTSGGTDTQYF
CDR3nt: TGCAGTGCCACGGCCCTAACTAGCGGGGGCACAGATACGCAGTATTTT

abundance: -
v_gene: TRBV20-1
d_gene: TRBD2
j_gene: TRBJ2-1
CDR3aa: CSAASGSTNEQFF
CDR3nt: TGCAGTGCCGCTAGCGGCTCCACCAATGAGCAGTTCTTC

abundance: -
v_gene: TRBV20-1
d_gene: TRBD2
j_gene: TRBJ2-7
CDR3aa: CSASSGGADEQYF
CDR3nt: TGCAGTGCTAGTTCCGGGGGGGCCGACGAGCAGTACTTC

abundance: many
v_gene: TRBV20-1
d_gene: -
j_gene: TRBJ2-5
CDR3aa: CSARDPGWETQYF
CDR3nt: TGCAGTGCTAGAGACCCAGGTTGGGAGACCCAGTACTTC

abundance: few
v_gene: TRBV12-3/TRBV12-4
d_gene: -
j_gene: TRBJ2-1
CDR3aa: CASSTRQNNEQFF
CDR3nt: TGTGCCAGCAGTACCCGACAGAACAATGAGCAGTTCTTC

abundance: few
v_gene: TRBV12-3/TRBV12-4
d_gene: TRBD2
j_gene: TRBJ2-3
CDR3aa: CASSLSSGRADTQYF
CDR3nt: TGTGCCAGCAGTTTGTCTAGCGGCAGGGCAGATACGCAGTATTTT

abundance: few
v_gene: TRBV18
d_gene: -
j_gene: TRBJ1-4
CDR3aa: CASSPGPTSGALFF
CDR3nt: TGTGCCAGCTCACCAGGGCCAACCTCGGGGGCACTGTTTTTT

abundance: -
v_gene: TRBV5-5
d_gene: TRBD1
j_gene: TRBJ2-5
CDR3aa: CASSGTGDYQETQYF
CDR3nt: TGTGCCAGCAGCGGGACAGGGGATTACCAAGAGACCCAGTACTTC

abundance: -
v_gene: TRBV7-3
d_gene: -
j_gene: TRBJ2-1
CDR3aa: CASSHPDSPRSKFF
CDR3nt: TGTGCCAGCAGCCACCCGGACAGCCCTCGCTCGAAGTTCTTC

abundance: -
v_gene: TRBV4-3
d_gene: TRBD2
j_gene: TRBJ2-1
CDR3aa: CASSHSGTRNEQFF
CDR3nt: TGCGCCAGCAGCCATAGCGGGACTCGGAATGAGCAGTTCTTC

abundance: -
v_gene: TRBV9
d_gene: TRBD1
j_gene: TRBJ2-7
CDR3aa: CASSSRDRVHEQYF
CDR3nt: TGTGCCAGCAGCTCCCGGGACAGGGTCCACGAGCAGTACTTC

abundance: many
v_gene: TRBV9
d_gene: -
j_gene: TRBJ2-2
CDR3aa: CASSVGGNTGELFF
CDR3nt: TGTGCCAGCAGCGTAGGCGGAAACACCGGGGAGCTGTTTTTT

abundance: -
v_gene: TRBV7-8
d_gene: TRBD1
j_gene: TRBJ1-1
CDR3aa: CASRQSGQGPEAFF
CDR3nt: TGTGCCAGCAGACAGTCCGGACAGGGCCCTGAAGCTTTCTTT

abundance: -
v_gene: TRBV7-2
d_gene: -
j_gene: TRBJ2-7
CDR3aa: CASSLLRGSSYEQYF
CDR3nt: TGTGCCAGCAGTCTCCTGAGGGGGAGCTCCTACGAGCAGTACTTC

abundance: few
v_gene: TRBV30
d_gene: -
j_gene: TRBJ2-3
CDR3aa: CAWSQNAKDTQYF
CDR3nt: TGTGCCTGGAGCCAAAACGCGAAAGATACGCAGTATTTT

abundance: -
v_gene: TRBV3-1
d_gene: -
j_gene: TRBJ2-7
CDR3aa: CASSQESGRDEQYF
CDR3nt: TGTGCCAGCAGCCAAGAGTCAGGGCGTGACGAGCAGTACTTC